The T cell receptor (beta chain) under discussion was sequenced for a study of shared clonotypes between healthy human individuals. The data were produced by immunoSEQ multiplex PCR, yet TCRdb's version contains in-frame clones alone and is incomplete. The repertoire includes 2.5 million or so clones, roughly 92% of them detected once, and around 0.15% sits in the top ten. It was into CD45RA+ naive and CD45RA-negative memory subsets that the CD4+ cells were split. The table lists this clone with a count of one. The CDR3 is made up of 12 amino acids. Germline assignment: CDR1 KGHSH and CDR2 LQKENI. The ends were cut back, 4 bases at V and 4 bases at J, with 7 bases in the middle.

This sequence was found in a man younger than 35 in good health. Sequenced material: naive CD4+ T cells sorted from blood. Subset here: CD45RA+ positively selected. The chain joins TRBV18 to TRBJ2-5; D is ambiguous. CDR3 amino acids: CASSQTRETQYF. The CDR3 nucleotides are TGTGCCAGCTCACAAACTCGAGAGACCCAGTACTTC.